This T cell receptor beta chain was captured in a study of blood T cell repertoires in COVID-19. Across the study: Italy, Spain and the United States were the sources of the convalescent and acute COVID-19 samples. Nucleic acid was either cDNA or gDNA, and it came from T cells, B-cell-depleted T cells, or PBMCs.

As originally analysed: The assay estimated nucleated cells by amplifying reference gene primers. Sequenced by immunoSEQ multiplex PCR; TCRdb stores in-frame clones only, minus some. V and J calls and clone size are as listed in that table; D and trimming were resolved from the DNA. The sample includes under 85,000 clones, roughly four fifths of them seen just once. The CDR3 has 15 amino acids. Per germline, CDR1 SGHTA and CDR2 FQGTGA. V lost 8 bases, J lost 6 bases, and 20 bases lay in between. A few counts support this clone. The chain employs TRBV7-3 and TRBJ2-1, with unresolved D. The clonotype comes from a woman of 80 years or more with active or convalescent COVID-19. Sequenced sample: peripheral blood. Written as DNA, the CDR3 is TGTGCCAGCGGTACCTCGGCGTCGGGTAGCAATGAGCAGTTCTTC. It yields the protein CASGTSASGSNEQFF.